Presented here are 10 T cell receptor beta chains from one specimen sequenced in a study of blood T cell repertoires in COVID-19. Clones were sequenced by immunoSEQ multiplex PCR, and TCRdb holds only the in-frame ones, with some missing. Of a few hundred thousand clones listed, under 90% were seen once; the top ten hold 3.1%. The sequencing input was peripheral blood. These receptors all stem from a woman aged 18-29 years with acute or convalescent COVID-19.

J is TRBJ1-1 and V is TRBV7-9, with 8 bases aligning to TRBD1. Trimming cost V 5 bases and J 3 bases; bases outside gene matches: 5. Germline V gene sequence: CDR1 SEHNR, CDR2 FQNEAQ (reference sequence). The CDR3 totals 14 residues. The CDR3 coding sequence is TGTGCCAGCAGCCCGGTGACAGGGGACACTGAAGCTTTCTTT. It yields the protein CASSPVTGDTEAFF.

The chain links TRBV4-3 to TRBJ2-3, with D perhaps TRBD1 (5 bases). The germline CDR1 and CDR2 sequences are LGHNA and YSLEER. This CDR3 is 16 amino acids long. V dropped 0 bases and J dropped 0 bases, with 10 bases sitting between them. The CDR3: CASSQDQGHSTDTQYF. The CDR3 nucleotides are TGCGCCAGCAGCCAAGATCAGGGCCACAGCACAGATACGCAGTATTTT.

This rearrangement joins TRBV7-9 to TRBJ2-7, with 8 bases that match TRBD2. V lost 5 bases, J lost 4 bases, and 13 bases stayed unmatched. Germline CDR1 SEHNR, CDR2 FQNEAQ (reference sequence). This CDR3 contains 16 residues. Here the CDR3 reads CASSPAGGRSRYEQYF. As DNA, the CDR3 is TGTGCCAGCAGCCCGGCAGGCGGGAGGTCTCGATACGAGCAGTACTTC.

The sample holds a few counts of this clone. V and J are TRBV18 and TRBJ1-2; D unclear. The CDR3 loop spans 12 amino acids. Trimming took off 6 bases at V and 11 bases at J, with 16 bases between the two ends. Germline values: CDR1 KGHSH, CDR2 LQKENI. CDR3 sequence reads: CASSDPGVGYTF. The CDR3 DNA follows: TGTGCCAGCTCGGATCCCGGGGTAGGATACACCTTC.

J is TRBJ1-6 and V is TRBV30; 8 positions match TRBD1. The CDR3 runs 15 residues. V lost 1 base and J lost 6; bases outside the gene matches: 5. CDR1 is GTSNPN, CDR2 SVGIG, per germline (reference sequence). The CDR3 nucleotides are TGTGCCTGGAGTGCCCAGGGGGCCGGTAATTCACCCCTCCACTTT. Amino acid sequence: CAWSAQGAGNSPLHF.

The chain joins TRBV4-3 to TRBJ2-7; D unclear. CDR1 is LGHNA and CDR2 is YSLEER in the germline V gene. The CDR3 is 13 amino acids. V dropped 4 bases and J dropped 6 bases, with 13 bases sitting between them. The CDR3 DNA sequence: TGCGCCAGCAGCCTGGAGACTTTTGCCGAGCAGTACTTC. It is translated as CASSLETFAEQYF.

The J gene is TRBJ1-1, the V gene TRBV5-5, with D tentatively TRBD1 (5 bases). The CDR3 runs 14 residues. Per germline, CDR1 SGHKS and CDR2 YYEKEE (reference sequence). Trimming pared 0 bases from V and 1 base from J, leaving 7 bases between. CDR3 region: CASSLATGNTEAFF. Written as DNA, the CDR3 is TGTGCCAGCAGCTTGGCAACAGGGAACACTGAAGCTTTCTTT.

The chain joins TRBV4-2 to TRBJ2-5; 8 bases match TRBD2. The CDR3 is 17 residues long. The V segment lost 2 bases and the J segment 5 bases; nucleotides outside the gene matches: 13. CDR1 is LGHNA and CDR2 is YNFKEQ in the germline V gene. CDR3 coding DNA: TGTGCCAGCAGCCAATTCACCAATAGCGGGAATGAGGAGACCCAGTACTTC. Its translation is CASSQFTNSGNEETQYF.

CDR3 sequence: CSTPGNTEAFF. CDR3 DNA sequence: TGCAGCACCCCAGGGAACACTGAAGCTTTCTTT. V and J are TRBV29-1 and TRBJ1-1; D remains unclear. The CDR3 sequence is 11 residues long. CDR1 and CDR2 from the germline V gene are SQVTM and ANQGSEA. V was cut by 8 bases and J by 1 base, with 8 bases left in between.

The chain has TRBV4-3 and TRBJ2-2; 7 positions match TRBD2. Germline V gene data show CDR1 as LGHNA and CDR2 as YSLEER. The CDR3 covers 16 residues. V lost 4 bases and J lost 2; bases outside the gene matches: 7. This chain's CDR3 is CASSPTTSENTGELFF. As DNA, the CDR3 is TGCGCCAGCAGCCCTACAACTAGCGAAAACACCGGGGAGCTGTTTTTT.